Listed below are T cell receptor beta chains from one sample, sequenced in a study of cytomegalovirus exposure and HLA in healthy donors. Profiling relied on immunoSEQ multiplex PCR, and the TCRdb table lists in-frame clones only, not all of them. The data contain about 140,000 clones, 60% to 80% of them singletons. Sequenced input: PBMCs. The receptors here all came from a man aged 40-55 years in good health and CMV-seronegative. Both conserved end residues are part of each CDR3. Fields, in order: D gene, J gene, clone size, V gene, CDR3 protein, CDR3 DNA. The D gene is left open where the match is weak. A row's size may be missing; if present it is once, few, many or a size class.

D gene: -
J gene: TRBJ2-7
clone size: -
V gene: TRBV20-1
CDR3 protein: CSGTGDEQYF
CDR3 DNA: TGCAGTGGCACAGGCGACGAGCAGTACTTC

D gene: -
J gene: TRBJ2-4
clone size: once
V gene: TRBV5-6
CDR3 protein: CASSLSGGQKNIQYF
CDR3 DNA: TGTGCCAGCAGCTTGTCTGGGGGACAAAAAAACATTCAGTACTTC

D gene: -
J gene: TRBJ1-3
clone size: -
V gene: TRBV7-2
CDR3 protein: CASSLVGGDTIYF
CDR3 DNA: TGTGCCAGCAGCTTAGTAGGCGGGGACACCATATATTTT

D gene: TRBD1
J gene: TRBJ2-3
clone size: -
V gene: TRBV28
CDR3 protein: CASVTSGQLFTGSDTQYF
CDR3 DNA: TGTGCCAGCGTGACGTCGGGACAGCTTTTCACGGGGTCAGATACGCAGTATTTT

D gene: -
J gene: TRBJ1-5
clone size: -
V gene: TRBV6-1
CDR3 protein: CASTELGPYQPQHF
CDR3 DNA: TGTGCCAGCACCGAACTGGGGCCCTATCAGCCCCAGCATTTT

D gene: -
J gene: TRBJ2-3
clone size: -
V gene: TRBV9
CDR3 protein: CASSVKDGADTQYF
CDR3 DNA: TGTGCCAGCAGCGTAAAGGACGGGGCAGATACGCAGTATTTT

D gene: TRBD1
J gene: TRBJ1-2
clone size: -
V gene: TRBV28
CDR3 protein: CASNSEDRDTRGYTF
CDR3 DNA: TGTGCCAGCAACTCGGAAGACAGGGATACCCGTGGCTACACCTTC

D gene: TRBD2
J gene: TRBJ2-5
clone size: once
V gene: TRBV7-9
CDR3 protein: CASSYPTSGGPRETQYF
CDR3 DNA: TGTGCCAGCAGCTACCCGACTAGCGGGGGACCGAGAGAGACCCAGTACTTC

D gene: TRBD2
J gene: TRBJ2-5
clone size: once
V gene: TRBV6-6
CDR3 protein: CASSYSTSGQETQYF
CDR3 DNA: TGTGCCAGCAGTTACTCTACTAGCGGACAAGAGACCCAGTACTTC

D gene: -
J gene: TRBJ2-7
clone size: -
V gene: TRBV19
CDR3 protein: CASRIAGEKQYF
CDR3 DNA: TGTGCCAGTAGAATTGCCGGGGAGAAGCAGTACTTC

D gene: -
J gene: TRBJ2-1
clone size: -
V gene: TRBV4-3
CDR3 protein: CASSPELYNEQFF
CDR3 DNA: TGCGCCAGCAGCCCCGAGCTATACAATGAGCAGTTCTTC

D gene: TRBD1
J gene: TRBJ2-5
clone size: -
V gene: TRBV28
CDR3 protein: CASSLGDRGSVETQYF
CDR3 DNA: TGTGCCAGCAGTTTGGGGGACAGGGGGTCAGTTGAGACCCAGTACTTC

D gene: -
J gene: TRBJ2-7
clone size: once
V gene: TRBV9
CDR3 protein: CASRDDRPSQGRQYF
CDR3 DNA: TGTGCCAGCAGGGACGACAGACCTTCTCAGGGGAGGCAGTACTTC

D gene: -
J gene: TRBJ1-6
clone size: -
V gene: TRBV13
CDR3 protein: CASSWGGADSPLHF
CDR3 DNA: TGTGCCAGCAGCTGGGGGGGCGCGGATTCACCCCTCCACTTT

D gene: -
J gene: TRBJ1-2
clone size: -
V gene: TRBV10-3
CDR3 protein: CAIASGTNLNYGYTF
CDR3 DNA: TGTGCCATCGCATCCGGGACAAACCTTAACTATGGCTACACCTTC

D gene: -
J gene: TRBJ2-3
clone size: -
V gene: TRBV29-1
CDR3 protein: CSVVPPQDTQYF
CDR3 DNA: TGCAGCGTTGTACCCCCTCAGGATACGCAGTATTTT

D gene: -
J gene: TRBJ1-1
clone size: -
V gene: TRBV2
CDR3 protein: CASPGVGNTEAFF
CDR3 DNA: TGTGCCAGTCCGGGGGTGGGGAACACTGAAGCTTTCTTT

D gene: TRBD2
J gene: TRBJ2-5
clone size: once
V gene: TRBV7-2
CDR3 protein: CASSLALAGGVETQYF
CDR3 DNA: TGTGCCAGCAGCTTAGCGCTAGCGGGGGGCGTGGAGACCCAGTACTTC

D gene: TRBD1
J gene: TRBJ1-2
clone size: -
V gene: TRBV25-1
CDR3 protein: CASSELGVGTGEYYGYTF
CDR3 DNA: TGTGCCAGCAGTGAATTGGGTGTAGGGACAGGGGAATACTATGGCTACACCTTC

D gene: -
J gene: TRBJ1-1
clone size: -
V gene: TRBV2
CDR3 protein: CASSVSRGAFF
CDR3 DNA: TGTGCCAGCAGTGTCAGCCGGGGAGCTTTCTTT

D gene: -
J gene: TRBJ2-7
clone size: once
V gene: TRBV11-3
CDR3 protein: CASSLGETEQYF
CDR3 DNA: TGTGCCAGCAGCTTAGGTGAGACAGAGCAGTACTTC

D gene: TRBD1
J gene: TRBJ1-2
clone size: -
V gene: TRBV6-5
CDR3 protein: CASSTGQAPSGGYTF
CDR3 DNA: TGTGCCAGCTCAACCGGACAGGCCCCATCCGGTGGCTACACCTTC

D gene: -
J gene: TRBJ1-2
clone size: -
V gene: TRBV9
CDR3 protein: CASSGQKIRRGYTF
CDR3 DNA: TGTGCCAGCAGTGGACAGAAAATAAGGCGTGGCTACACCTTC

D gene: TRBD1
J gene: TRBJ1-1
clone size: -
V gene: TRBV12-5
CDR3 protein: CASGWLAGDRGPTEAFF
CDR3 DNA: TGTGCTAGTGGTTGGCTTGCCGGAGACAGGGGGCCCACTGAAGCTTTCTTT

D gene: TRBD1
J gene: TRBJ2-7
clone size: -
V gene: TRBV4-1
CDR3 protein: CASSLRGQSSYEQYF
CDR3 DNA: TGCGCCAGCAGTCTAAGGGGACAGTCCTCCTACGAGCAGTACTTC

D gene: -
J gene: TRBJ2-7
clone size: -
V gene: TRBV5-1
CDR3 protein: CASSLEGGSYEQYF
CDR3 DNA: TGCGCCAGCAGCTTGGAAGGGGGCTCCTACGAGCAGTACTTC

D gene: -
J gene: TRBJ1-5
clone size: -
V gene: TRBV5-1
CDR3 protein: CASSLDGRINQPQHF
CDR3 DNA: TGCGCCAGCAGCTTGGATGGCAGGATCAATCAGCCCCAGCATTTT

D gene: -
J gene: TRBJ2-2
clone size: -
V gene: TRBV11-2
CDR3 protein: CASSSGISNTGELFF
CDR3 DNA: TGTGCCAGCAGCTCAGGGATTTCGAACACCGGGGAGCTGTTTTTT

D gene: -
J gene: TRBJ1-5
clone size: -
V gene: TRBV27
CDR3 protein: CASSFRQGLNQPQHF
CDR3 DNA: TGTGCCAGCAGTTTTAGGCAGGGACTCAATCAGCCCCAGCATTTT

D gene: TRBD1
J gene: TRBJ2-2
clone size: -
V gene: TRBV5-1
CDR3 protein: CASSLNSQGTTGELFF
CDR3 DNA: TGCGCCAGCAGCTTGAATTCACAGGGGACCACCGGGGAGCTGTTTTTT

D gene: TRBD2
J gene: TRBJ2-7
clone size: -
V gene: TRBV9
CDR3 protein: CASSPRVGLAGGEQYF
CDR3 DNA: TGTGCCAGCAGCCCGAGGGTGGGACTAGCGGGGGGCGAGCAGTACTTC

D gene: TRBD1
J gene: TRBJ2-7
clone size: -
V gene: TRBV5-1
CDR3 protein: CASSTWTGGYEQYF
CDR3 DNA: TGCGCCAGCAGCACATGGACAGGGGGATACGAGCAGTACTTC

D gene: TRBD1
J gene: TRBJ1-2
clone size: -
V gene: TRBV19
CDR3 protein: CASRQGSTGYTF
CDR3 DNA: TGTGCCAGCCGACAGGGGAGTACTGGCTACACCTTC

D gene: TRBD2
J gene: TRBJ2-7
clone size: -
V gene: TRBV29-1
CDR3 protein: CSVEEVRTSGFYEQYF
CDR3 DNA: TGCAGCGTTGAAGAGGTACGGACTAGCGGATTTTACGAGCAGTACTTC

D gene: TRBD2
J gene: TRBJ2-3
clone size: once
V gene: TRBV7-2
CDR3 protein: CASSFETSADTQYF
CDR3 DNA: TGTGCCAGCAGCTTCGAGACTAGCGCAGATACGCAGTATTTT

D gene: -
J gene: TRBJ2-7
clone size: -
V gene: TRBV2
CDR3 protein: CASSESGGGDEQYF
CDR3 DNA: TGTGCCAGCAGTGAATCAGGTGGAGGGGATGAGCAGTACTTC

D gene: TRBD1
J gene: TRBJ2-7
clone size: -
V gene: TRBV7-3
CDR3 protein: CASSFDRAGKQYF
CDR3 DNA: TGTGCCAGCAGCTTCGACAGGGCCGGGAAGCAGTACTTC

D gene: TRBD1
J gene: TRBJ1-4
clone size: -
V gene: TRBV19
CDR3 protein: CASSVDGTGHEKLFF
CDR3 DNA: TGTGCCAGTAGTGTTGACGGGACAGGGCATGAAAAACTGTTTTTT

D gene: TRBD1
J gene: TRBJ2-7
clone size: -
V gene: TRBV5-4
CDR3 protein: CASSRMGQGASEQYF
CDR3 DNA: TGTGCCAGCAGCCGCATGGGACAGGGGGCAAGCGAGCAGTACTTC

D gene: -
J gene: TRBJ1-6
clone size: -
V gene: TRBV19
CDR3 protein: CADTNRSSYNSPLHF
CDR3 DNA: TGTGCAGATACAAATAGGAGCTCCTATAATTCACCCCTCCACTTT

D gene: -
J gene: TRBJ2-5
clone size: -
V gene: TRBV6-1
CDR3 protein: CASHIDGGRETQYF
CDR3 DNA: TGTGCCAGCCATATTGATGGGGGCAGAGAGACCCAGTACTTC

D gene: TRBD1
J gene: TRBJ2-4
clone size: once
V gene: TRBV9
CDR3 protein: CASSNRGSAKNIQYF
CDR3 DNA: TGTGCCAGCAGCAACAGGGGGTCGGCCAAAAACATTCAGTACTTC

D gene: -
J gene: TRBJ1-1
clone size: -
V gene: TRBV30
CDR3 protein: CAWREGTGYTEAFF
CDR3 DNA: TGTGCCTGGAGGGAGGGAACAGGCTACACTGAAGCTTTCTTT

D gene: -
J gene: TRBJ2-1
clone size: -
V gene: TRBV7-9
CDR3 protein: CASSKDWRGHNEQFF
CDR3 DNA: TGTGCCAGCAGCAAGGACTGGAGAGGCCACAATGAGCAGTTCTTC

D gene: -
J gene: TRBJ2-1
clone size: -
V gene: TRBV7-6
CDR3 protein: CASSLERGYNEQFF
CDR3 DNA: TGTGCCAGCAGCTTAGAAAGGGGCTACAATGAGCAGTTCTTC

D gene: TRBD1
J gene: TRBJ2-1
clone size: -
V gene: TRBV4-1
CDR3 protein: CASSQGGLQGIQGYNEQFF
CDR3 DNA: TGCGCCAGCAGCCAAGGCGGGTTACAGGGGATACAGGGATACAATGAGCAGTTCTTC

D gene: -
J gene: TRBJ2-7
clone size: -
V gene: TRBV7-2
CDR3 protein: CASRIAGGGWTGYEQYF
CDR3 DNA: TGTGCCAGCAGGATAGCTGGAGGGGGGTGGACAGGCTACGAGCAGTACTTC

D gene: -
J gene: TRBJ1-6
clone size: -
V gene: TRBV7-9
CDR3 protein: CASSLVLSAGTYNSPLHF
CDR3 DNA: TGTGCCAGCAGCTTAGTGCTCTCCGCCGGGACCTATAATTCACCCCTCCACTTT

D gene: TRBD1
J gene: TRBJ2-5
clone size: few
V gene: TRBV5-1
CDR3 protein: CASSAGQGNTQYF
CDR3 DNA: TGCGCCAGCAGCGCGGGACAGGGTAATACCCAGTACTTC

D gene: -
J gene: TRBJ2-6
clone size: -
V gene: TRBV5-1
CDR3 protein: CASSLAGTGANVLTF
CDR3 DNA: TGCGCCAGCAGCTTGGCTGGGACAGGGGCCAACGTCCTGACTTTC

D gene: TRBD2
J gene: TRBJ2-3
clone size: -
V gene: TRBV6-1
CDR3 protein: CASSEFASGDTDTQYF
CDR3 DNA: TGTGCCAGCAGTGAATTTGCTAGCGGGGACACAGATACGCAGTATTTT

D gene: TRBD1
J gene: TRBJ1-2
clone size: once
V gene: TRBV4-1
CDR3 protein: CASSLRQGAVDYGYTF
CDR3 DNA: TGCGCCAGCAGCCTTCGACAGGGGGCAGTGGACTATGGCTACACCTTC

D gene: -
J gene: TRBJ1-1
clone size: once
V gene: TRBV28
CDR3 protein: CASSPTTLGQREAFF
CDR3 DNA: TGTGCCAGCAGTCCAACAACCCTAGGACAGCGTGAAGCTTTCTTT

D gene: TRBD1
J gene: TRBJ1-1
clone size: -
V gene: TRBV15
CDR3 protein: CATSRDGRTGTEAFF
CDR3 DNA: TGTGCCACCAGCAGAGATGGTAGGACAGGCACTGAAGCTTTCTTT

D gene: -
J gene: TRBJ1-2
clone size: -
V gene: TRBV21-1
CDR3 protein: CASSDGGWTGGLYGYTF
CDR3 DNA: TGTGCCAGCAGCGACGGAGGTTGGACAGGGGGTTTGTATGGCTACACCTTC

D gene: TRBD2
J gene: TRBJ2-1
clone size: -
V gene: TRBV11-3
CDR3 protein: CASSPNKQRGGINEQFF
CDR3 DNA: TGTGCCAGCAGCCCCAATAAGCAGCGGGGGGGTATCAATGAGCAGTTCTTC

D gene: TRBD1
J gene: TRBJ2-7
clone size: -
V gene: TRBV11-2
CDR3 protein: CASSQRDRGFSYEQYF
CDR3 DNA: TGTGCCAGCAGCCAGCGGGACAGGGGGTTTTCCTACGAGCAGTACTTC